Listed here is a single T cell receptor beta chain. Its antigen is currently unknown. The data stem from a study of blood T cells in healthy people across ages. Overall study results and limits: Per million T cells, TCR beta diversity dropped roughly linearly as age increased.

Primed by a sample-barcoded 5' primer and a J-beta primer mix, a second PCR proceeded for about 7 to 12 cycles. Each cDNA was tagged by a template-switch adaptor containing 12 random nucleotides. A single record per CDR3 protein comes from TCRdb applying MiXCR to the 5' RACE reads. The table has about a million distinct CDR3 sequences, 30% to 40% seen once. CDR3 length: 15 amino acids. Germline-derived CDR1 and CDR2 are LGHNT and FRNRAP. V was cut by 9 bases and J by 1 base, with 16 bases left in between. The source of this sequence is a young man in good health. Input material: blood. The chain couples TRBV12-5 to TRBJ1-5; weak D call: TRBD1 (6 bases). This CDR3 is CASPIGQPSNQPQHF. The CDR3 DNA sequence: TGTGCTAGCCCCATCGGACAGCCGAGCAATCAGCCCCAGCATTTT. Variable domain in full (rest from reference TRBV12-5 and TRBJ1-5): DARVTQTPRHKVTEMGQEVTMRCQPILGHNTVFWYRQTMMQGLELLAYFRNRAPLDDSGMPKDRFSAEMPDATLATLKIQPSEPRDSAVYFCASPIGQPSNQPQHFGDGTRLSIL.